A single sample is the source of the 8 T cell receptor beta chains below, sequenced in a study of cytomegalovirus exposure and HLA in healthy donors. Primers included in the PCR were 60 Vbeta and 13 Jbeta primers. Profiled with immunoSEQ multiplex PCR; TCRdb holds only in-frame clones, not every one. The sample includes 20,000 or so clones, around 73% of them seen just once. The material sequenced was PBMCs. These receptors were taken from a man between 60 and 75 years old in good health and CMV-seronegative.

Note on this clone: One end of the junction varies from germline; a read error may be responsible. V and J are TRBV7-9 and TRBJ2-5; 11 nucleotides line up with TRBD1. The CDR3 runs to 15 residues. Germline-derived CDR1 and CDR2 are SEHNR and FQNEAQ (reference sequence). DNA for the CDR3: TGTGCCAGCAGCTGGACAGGGGGCGACCAGGAGACCCAGTACTTC. Protein product: CASSWTGGDQETQYF.

A remark on this clone: At one end the junction does not follow the germline gene, possibly because of a read error. Additional DNA sequences in this sample encode the identical CDR3. The chain carries TRBV11-1 and TRBJ2-3; 11 positions agree with TRBD2. Looked up from germline, CDR1 is SGHAT and CDR2 is FQDESV (reference sequence). The CDR3 runs 17 residues. The CDR3: CASSRTASGGTTDTQYF. The CDR3 DNA reads as TGTGCTAGCAGCCGAACCGCTAGCGGGGGGACTACAGATACGCAGTATTTT. Together with reference TRBV11-1 and TRBJ2-3, the CDR3 gives the full variable domain: EAEVAQSPRYKITEKSQAVAFWCDPISGHATLYWYRQILGQGPELLVQFQDESVVDDSQLPKDRFSAERLKGVDSTLKIQPAELGDSAMYLCASSRTASGGTTDTQYFGPGTRLTVL.

The rearrangement uses TRBV6-1 and TRBJ2-7; D unclear. From germline, CDR1 is MNHNS and CDR2 SASEGT. CDR3 length equals 11 residues. V was clipped by 6 bases and J by 6 bases, with 9 bases between them. CDR3 in amino acids: CASSQATEQYF. CDR3 nucleotides: TGTGCCAGCAGCCAAGCCACCGAGCAGTACTTC.

This chain connects TRBV6-1 to TRBJ2-7; 9 bases match TRBD1. Germline CDR1 is MNHNS and CDR2 is SASEGT. Trimming cost V 2 bases and J 2 bases; bases outside gene matches: 4. The CDR3 covers 15 residues. The CDR3 is CASSELGTGTYEQYF. The DNA of the CDR3 is TGTGCCAGCAGTGAACTTGGGACAGGGACCTACGAGCAGTACTTC.

The chain couples TRBV9 to TRBJ1-4; tentative D call: TRBD1 (6 bases). The CDR3 length is 14 residues. Germline assignment: CDR1 SGDLS and CDR2 YYNGEE. Trimming left V 1 base short and J 11 bases short, with 15 bases between. The DNA of the CDR3 is TGTGCCAGCAGCGTAACAGGGAGCACGTTGAAACTGTTTTTT. Protein product: CASSVTGSTLKLFF.

The CDR3 bases are TGTGCCAGCAGTGATAGAGAACCGGGACAGGGGCGAGAGACCCAGTACTTC. Amino acid sequence: CASSDREPGQGRETQYF. The genes are TRBV25-1 and TRBJ2-5, with TRBD1 matching over 10 bases. V shed 3 bases, J shed 4 bases, and the junction held 11 bases outside the gene matches. The CDR3 contains 17 residues. Germline values: CDR1 MGHDK, CDR2 SYGVNS.

V gene TRBV2 combines with J gene TRBJ1-2; 7 bases are shared with TRBD1. This CDR3 is 13 amino acids long. CDR1 SNHLY and CDR2 FYNNEI come from the germline V gene. V dropped 1 base and J dropped 5; count of bases not matched to a gene: 1. CDR3 sequence (DNA): TGTGCCAGCAGTGAAGACAGGGGTTATGGCTACACCTTC. Translating gives CASSEDRGYGYTF.

The chain links TRBV27 to TRBJ1-1; tentative D call: TRBD1 (5 bases). The CDR3 extends over 14 amino acids. CDR1 MNHEY and CDR2 SMNVEV come from the germline V gene (reference sequence). The V gene lost 6 bases and the J gene lost 0 bases, with 11 bases spanning the gap. The CDR3 coding sequence is TGTGCCAGCAGGCCAGGGCGCGTGAACACTGAAGCTTTCTTT. This gives the protein CASRPGRVNTEAFF.